The text below deals with one T cell receptor (beta chain). It has no known antigen specificity. Base qualities are not recorded, but no much larger clone differs from it by a single base. These data come from a study of PD-L1 blockade in urothelial cancer (dated by TCRdb to about 2017). Regarding the complete study: All patients started therapy around 2014 and received atezolizumab 1,200 mg intravenously every 3 weeks. About nine tenths of the roughly 29 patients were identified as males with urothelial cancer of bladder origin, and a prior smoking history was reported by 18 of 29 patients. An ECOG performance status of 0 or 1 was recorded for the patients, and 0 to 3 prior chemotherapy regimens had been received by the patients. Blood samples were analyzed 3 weeks after the start of treatment (second dose) and 6 weeks after the start of treatment. Blood samples gave a median of approximately 150,000 T cells and 82,636 unique TCRs, with a median clonality of 0.080. The study was an exploratory multi-omic analysis of somatic, immune and clinical correlates of response to PD-L1 blockade with atezolizumab in urothelial cancer. Pretreatment tumor samples, along with matched peripheral blood collected serially before and after atezolizumab treatment, underwent TCR sequencing. Durable clinical benefit was defined as progression-free survival longer than 6 months, and TCR features were also tested against progression-free and overall survival. In the same patients, whole exome sequencing and RNA sequencing of pretreatment tumors were performed in addition to TCR sequencing. Eight to ten patients achieved durable clinical benefit and approximately 19 did not. Twenty-nine patients had pretreatment blood TCR-seq, some 25 had at least one posttreatment blood collection, and some 25 had tumor TCR-seq.

What the time point label conveys for this sample: pretreatment peripheral blood. The cohort included roughly 29 patients with locally advanced or metastatic urothelial carcinoma who were treated at Memorial Sloan Kettering on a trial protocol. Peripheral blood mononuclear cells were collected from each patient pretreatment and during treatment, giving between 1 and 8 total time points per patient. The Qiagen DNeasy Blood extraction kit was used to purify genomic DNA from total PBMCs and from tumor samples. PBMCs were collected pretreatment and during treatment, and were isolated and stored as previously described. The investigation overall reported the following: Among patients with durable benefit, tumor-associated TCR clones showed greater expansion in peripheral blood 3 weeks after treatment started (n ≈ 21, p = 0.022). A pretreatment peripheral blood TCR clonality below the median was linked to improved progression-free and overall survival. Because the sample size was small (n = 29) and many of the analyses were exploratory, the results are meant to be hypothesis-generating.

Each PCR received spiked-in synthetic TCR analog templates so that absolute template abundance could be estimated from read counts. Using the immunoSEQ assay, TCRbeta CDR3 regions were amplified from genomic DNA with bias-controlled V and J gene primers. Rearranged TCRbeta segments were sequenced at approximately 20X coverage. Per the authors' processing: Clustering was used to correct sequencing errors, and CDR3s were annotated against IMGT so that V, D and J genes could be assigned. Out-of-frame and stop-codon sequences were excluded, and only productive TCRbeta rearrangements were used in downstream analyses. Clonality was calculated as one minus the Shannon entropy normalized by the log of the number of unique productive sequences. Fisher's exact test with Benjamini-Hochberg correction, using a cutoff of adjusted p below 0.01, was how clones that differed between time points or between blood and tumor were identified. As stored in TCRdb, this immuneACCESS dataset retains in-frame rearrangements with V and J assigned. A fraction of the clones does not appear; measured against another copy, unresolved V genes explain less than half of the discrepancy, and the remainder lacks a known reason. The DNA was the basis for D and trimming; V, J and clone size are from that table. The sample table shows more than 55,000 clones, and approximately 75% are seen once. The ten largest clones add up to about 1.6% of the sample.

The CDR3 has 20 amino acids, counting the end cysteine and phenylalanine. Only the CDR3 DNA stays, 60 bases, in frame from base 1. V is pruned by 2 bases and J by 2 bases, leaving 16 bases of the junction without a gene match. From the germline V gene, CDR1 is LGHNA and CDR2 is YSLEER. The chain couples TRBV4-3 to TRBJ2-7; 12 middle bases align to TRBD2. This specimen was PBMCs, taken around atezolizumab (anti-PD-L1) treatment. The TCR originated in a man between 65 and 79 years old with urothelial cancer. The DNA reads TGCGCCAGCAGCCAAACAATCCGGAGACTAGCGGGGGCTGCCACCTACGAGCAGTACTTC. Its protein is CASSQTIRRLAGAATYEQYF.